A selection of T cell receptor beta chains follows, all from one sample in a study of identical twins. TCRdb reprocessed the 5' RACE reads via MiXCR and lists one record per CDR3 protein. The profile shows hundreds of thousands of distinct CDR3 sequences, about a tenth of them singletons. The sequencing sample was made of memory (CD45RO+) T cells sorted from blood. The receptors here all came from a woman between 18 and 29 years old in good health. The CDR3 runs from the conserved cysteine through the conserved F or W. Fields, in order: V gene, clone size, CDR3 length, J gene, D gene, CDR3 protein, CDR3 DNA. D genes are given only for firm matches. Not all rows give a size; the values are once, few, many and, for expanded clones, a class.

v_call: TRBV19; clone_size: few; cdr3_length: 15; j_call: TRBJ2-6; d_call: NA; cdr3_aa: CASSFLNSGANVLTF; cdr3_nt: TGTGCCAGTAGTTTCTTGAACTCTGGGGCCAACGTCCTGACTTTC
v_call: TRBV27; clone_size: NA; cdr3_length: 14; j_call: TRBJ2-3; d_call: TRBD1; cdr3_aa: CASRRDRTTDTQYF; cdr3_nt: TGTGCCAGCAGGCGGGACAGGACCACAGATACGCAGTATTTT
v_call: TRBV7-2; clone_size: many; cdr3_length: 16; j_call: TRBJ2-3; d_call: TRBD2; cdr3_aa: CASSLVAGVVTDTQYF; cdr3_nt: TGTGCCAGCAGCTTAGTAGCGGGGGTGGTGACAGATACGCAGTATTTT
v_call: TRBV11-2; clone_size: few; cdr3_length: 15; j_call: TRBJ1-4; d_call: NA; cdr3_aa: CASSLGLGGNEKLFF; cdr3_nt: TGTGCCAGCAGCTTAGGTCTGGGAGGTAATGAAAAACTGTTTTTT
v_call: TRBV3-1; clone_size: NA; cdr3_length: 13; j_call: TRBJ1-3; d_call: NA; cdr3_aa: CASSQFSGNTIYF; cdr3_nt: TGTGCCAGCAGCCAATTTTCTGGAAACACCATATATTTT
v_call: TRBV20-1; clone_size: many; cdr3_length: 14; j_call: TRBJ1-5; d_call: TRBD1; cdr3_aa: CSADPRQGGQPQHF; cdr3_nt: TGCAGTGCCGATCCTCGACAGGGGGGTCAGCCCCAGCATTTT
v_call: TRBV3-1; clone_size: NA; cdr3_length: 14; j_call: TRBJ1-3; d_call: NA; cdr3_aa: CASSHSDSGNTIYF; cdr3_nt: TGTGCCAGCAGCCATTCGGACTCTGGAAACACCATATATTTT
v_call: TRBV10-3; clone_size: NA; cdr3_length: 14; j_call: TRBJ2-5; d_call: NA; cdr3_aa: CAIRDSNAQETQYF; cdr3_nt: TGTGCCATCAGGGACAGTAACGCTCAAGAGACCCAGTACTTC
v_call: TRBV9; clone_size: many; cdr3_length: 16; j_call: TRBJ2-3; d_call: TRBD2; cdr3_aa: CASSSLAGVGTDTQYF; cdr3_nt: TGTGCCAGCAGCTCACTAGCGGGAGTTGGCACAGATACGCAGTATTTT
v_call: TRBV7-9; clone_size: NA; cdr3_length: 15; j_call: TRBJ1-2; d_call: NA; cdr3_aa: CASSLEGGLNYGYTF; cdr3_nt: TGTGCCAGCAGCTTAGAAGGGGGTTTGAACTATGGCTACACCTTC
v_call: TRBV27; clone_size: NA; cdr3_length: 14; j_call: TRBJ2-3; d_call: NA; cdr3_aa: CASSPGGGLNTQYF; cdr3_nt: TGTGCCAGCAGTCCAGGGGGGGGGCTTAATACGCAGTATTTT
v_call: TRBV20-1; clone_size: few; cdr3_length: 14; j_call: TRBJ2-7; d_call: NA; cdr3_aa: CSARRDGTLREQYF; cdr3_nt: TGCAGTGCCAGGCGGGACGGAACCCTAAGAGAGCAGTACTTC
v_call: TRBV20-1; clone_size: many; cdr3_length: 12; j_call: TRBJ2-7; d_call: NA; cdr3_aa: CSANYRDFGQYF; cdr3_nt: TGCAGTGCCAACTACCGGGATTTCGGGCAGTACTTC